These 5 T cell receptor beta chains were sequenced from one sample in a study of cytomegalovirus exposure and HLA in healthy donors. With 60 Vbeta and 13 Jbeta primers, the PCR was carried out. Sequencing used immunoSEQ multiplex PCR; TCRdb keeps in-frame clones, though not all of them. The table lists roughly 170,000 clones, approximately 85% of them singletons. Sequencing input: PBMCs. These receptors all come from a girl between 10 and 17 years old in good health and CMV-seropositive.

The chain has TRBV7-3 and TRBJ1-5; D call uncertain. This CDR3 has 14 amino acids. The germline gives CDR1 SGHTA, CDR2 FQGTGA. Trimming took 8 bases from V and 6 from J, leaving 17 bases between them. This CDR3 is CASFQAGGAQPQHF. CDR3 nucleotide sequence: TGTGCCAGCTTTCAAGCCGGTGGTGCTCAGCCCCAGCATTTT.

The rearrangement joins TRBV7-7 to TRBJ1-1; D gene uncertain. This CDR3 has 13 residues. V gave up 5 bases and J gave up 1 base, with 8 bases separating them. Germline CDR1 and CDR2: SSHAT and FNYEAQ (reference sequence). The CDR3 loop reads CASSLQENTEAFF. The CDR3 bases are TGTGCCAGCAGCCTGCAGGAGAACACTGAAGCTTTCTTT.

The rearrangement links TRBV9 to TRBJ1-3; D uncertain. CDR3 size: 15 residues. Looked up from germline, CDR1 is SGDLS and CDR2 is YYNGEE. The V and J ends lost 0 bases and 0 bases respectively, with 7 bases between them. CDR3: CASSVEGASGNTIYF. The CDR3 DNA follows: TGTGCCAGCAGCGTAGAAGGAGCCTCTGGAAACACCATATATTTT.

The gene calls are TRBV6-5 and TRBJ1-1; D is undetermined. V was cut by 2 bases and J by 3 bases, with 13 bases left in between. Germline CDR1 MNHEY, CDR2 SVGAGI. This CDR3 comprises 15 residues. The CDR3 sequence is CASSYEGGIDTEAFF. Written as DNA, the CDR3 is TGTGCCAGCAGTTACGAGGGAGGCATCGACACTGAAGCTTTCTTT.

This clone is a singleton in its sample. V usage is TRBV12-5 and J usage is TRBJ2-5; weak D call: TRBD2 (5 bases). The germline CDR1 and CDR2 sequences are LGHNT and FRNRAP. The CDR3 sequence is 19 residues long. Deletions cut 0 bases from V and 5 bases from J, with 25 bases between. As DNA, the CDR3 is TGTGCTAGTGGTTTGGTAGAAGGACCACCAGGTCGAGGGTATGAGACCCAGTACTTC. Translating it yields CASGLVEGPPGRGYETQYF.